The present entry profiles one T cell receptor (beta chain) with its context. Original handling: ImmunoSEQ only sent back junction sequences with no quality scores, so filtering was done differently. The repertoire was sequenced with immunoSEQ multiplex PCR; TCRdb's copy has only in-frame clones and lacks some. The D gene and trimming were derived from the DNA, and the V and J assignments and clone size from that table. The repertoire holds around 2.5 million clones, with under 95% as singletons. The data belong to a study of shared clonotypes between healthy human individuals. V was trimmed by 3 bases and J by 0 bases, leaving 12 bases between them. CDR1 is SGHTA, CDR2 FQGNSA, per germline. The CDR3 covers 16 residues. Healthy HIV-negative adults with no recent acute infections or vaccinations were recruited as donors.

The sample consisted of naive CD4+ T cells from PBMCs. Described subset: CD45RA+ positively selected. This clonotype was obtained from a man younger than 35 in good health. Some clones in this sample may be carry-over from other donors' samples. This chain links TRBV7-2 with TRBJ2-1; D is unclear. CDR3 DNA: TGTGCCAGCAGCTTTTACGGTCCGAGCTCCTACAATGAGCAGTTCTTC. It encodes CASSFYGPSSYNEQFF.